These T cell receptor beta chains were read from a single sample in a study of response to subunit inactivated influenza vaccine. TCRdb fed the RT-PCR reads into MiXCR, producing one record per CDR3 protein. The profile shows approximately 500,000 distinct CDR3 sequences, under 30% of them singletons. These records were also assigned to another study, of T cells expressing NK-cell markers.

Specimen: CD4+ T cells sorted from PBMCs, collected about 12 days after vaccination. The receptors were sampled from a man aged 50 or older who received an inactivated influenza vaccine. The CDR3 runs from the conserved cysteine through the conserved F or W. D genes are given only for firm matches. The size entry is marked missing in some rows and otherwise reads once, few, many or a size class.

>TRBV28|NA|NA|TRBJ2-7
CASSTTGKRGSSYEQYF
TGTGCCAGCAGCACAACCGGAAAACGGGGGAGCTCCTACGAGCAGTACTTC
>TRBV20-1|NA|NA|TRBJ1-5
CSAGTLDQPQHF
TGCAGTGCCGGGACCCTCGATCAGCCCCAGCATTTT
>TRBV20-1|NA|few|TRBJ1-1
CSAYTGRGDTEAFF
TGCAGTGCTTACACAGGGAGGGGTGACACTGAAGCTTTCTTT
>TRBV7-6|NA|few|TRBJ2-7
CASAQPGVTYEQYF
TGTGCCAGCGCTCAACCCGGGGTCACCTACGAGCAGTACTTC
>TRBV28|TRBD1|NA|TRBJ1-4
CASSSGQVGSREKLFF
TGTGCCAGCAGTTCGGGACAGGTCGGTTCTCGGGAAAAACTGTTTTTT
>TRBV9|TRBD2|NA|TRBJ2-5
CASNKRSGRGETQYF
TGTGCCAGCAACAAAAGGAGCGGGAGAGGAGAGACCCAGTACTTC
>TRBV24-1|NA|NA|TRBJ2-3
CATSDLRGPRDTQYF
TGTGCCACCAGTGATTTAAGGGGCCCCCGAGATACGCAGTATTTT
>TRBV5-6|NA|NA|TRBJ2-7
CASSLLGFEQYF
TGTGCCAGCAGCTTGCTTGGTTTCGAGCAGTACTTC
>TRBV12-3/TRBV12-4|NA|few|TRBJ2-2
CASSFRDTTGELFF
TGTGCCAGCAGTTTCAGGGATACGACCGGGGAGCTGTTTTTT
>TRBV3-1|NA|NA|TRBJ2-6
CASSPGDGISGANVLTF
TGTGCCAGCAGCCCCGGGGACGGAATCTCTGGGGCCAACGTCCTGACTTTC
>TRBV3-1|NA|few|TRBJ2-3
CASSQDPRGGDTQYF
TGTGCCAGCAGCCAAGATCCAAGGGGGGGGGATACGCAGTATTTT
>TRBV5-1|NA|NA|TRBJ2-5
CASSSPPETQYF
TGCGCCAGCAGCTCCCCCCCAGAGACCCAGTACTTC
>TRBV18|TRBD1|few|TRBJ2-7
CASSPRGTGGSYEQYF
TGTGCCAGCTCACCGCGCGGGACAGGGGGCTCCTACGAGCAGTACTTC
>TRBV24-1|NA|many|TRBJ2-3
CATSVGGRSTDTQYF
TGTGCCACCAGTGTCGGGGGGCGTAGCACAGATACGCAGTATTTT
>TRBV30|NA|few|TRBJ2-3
CAWDAGNLHLTDTQYF
TGTGCCTGGGATGCCGGGAACCTACACCTCACAGATACGCAGTATTTT
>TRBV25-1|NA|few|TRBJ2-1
CASSEYKTTLPYNEQFF
TGTGCCAGCAGTGAATATAAGACCACACTGCCCTACAATGAGCAGTTCTTC
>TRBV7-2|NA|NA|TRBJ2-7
CASSPPTLPVDEQYF
TGTGCCAGCAGCCCCCCGACTCTCCCCGTAGACGAGCAGTACTTC
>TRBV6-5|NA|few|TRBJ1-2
CASSYGVLNYGYTF
TGTGCCAGCAGTTACGGAGTTCTCAACTATGGCTACACCTTC
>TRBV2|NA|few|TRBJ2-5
CASNTGPQETQYF
TGTGCCAGCAACACAGGGCCGCAAGAGACCCAGTACTTC
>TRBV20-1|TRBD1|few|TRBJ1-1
CSAQSARTGGPNTEAFF
TGCAGCGCCCAAAGTGCCCGGACAGGGGGCCCGAACACTGAAGCTTTCTTT
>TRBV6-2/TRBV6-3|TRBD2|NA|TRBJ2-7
CASRGLAGQSYEQYF
TGTGCCAGCAGGGGACTAGCGGGACAGAGCTACGAGCAGTACTTC
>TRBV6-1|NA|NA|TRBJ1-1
CASSPIGVAEAFF
TGTGCCAGCAGTCCCATTGGTGTCGCTGAAGCTTTCTTT
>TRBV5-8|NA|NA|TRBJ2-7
CASSIPIWGYEQYF
TGTGCCAGCAGCATCCCAATCTGGGGGTACGAGCAGTACTTC
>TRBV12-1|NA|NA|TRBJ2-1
CASSRRGEVYNEQFF
TGTGCCAGCAGCCGCAGGGGGGAGGTTTACAATGAGCAGTTCTTC
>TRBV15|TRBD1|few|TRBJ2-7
CATSKETGAYEQYF
TGTGCCACCAGCAAAGAGACAGGGGCCTACGAGCAGTACTTC